What follows are 9 T cell receptor beta chains derived from one specimen sequenced in a study of shared clonotypes between healthy human individuals. Sequencing was performed with immunoSEQ multiplex PCR; in TCRdb, only in-frame clones are kept and a portion is missing. The sample holds over 2 million clones, 90% to 95% seen once. Material for sequencing was naive CD4+ T cells sorted from blood. Subset defined: CD45RA+ positively selected. Receptors originate from a man aged 18 to 29 in good health.

The chain uses TRBV28 and TRBJ2-1, with D tentatively TRBD1 (5 bases). Trimming removed 5 bases from V and 5 bases from J, with 13 bases in between. This CDR3 has 14 amino acids. Germline V gene lookup returns CDR1 MDHEN and CDR2 SYDVKM. As DNA, the CDR3 is TGTGCCAGCAGTCGGCAGGGTTCTCACAATGAGCAGTTCTTC. Translating gives CASSRQGSHNEQFF.

The V and J genes are TRBV25-1 and TRBJ1-6, with D uncertain. The CDR3 is 15 residues long. Germline assignment: CDR1 MGHDK and CDR2 SYGVNS. V was cut by 4 bases and J by 9 bases, with 16 bases left in between. In nucleotides, the CDR3 is TGTGCCAGCAGTGGGAATGACGGAGTAAGTTCACCCCTCCACTTT. Its translation: CASSGNDGVSSPLHF. Filled out from reference TRBV25-1 and TRBJ1-6, the complete variable domain reads EADIYQTPRYLVIGTGKKITLECSQTMGHDKMYWYQQDPGMELHLIHYSYGVNSTEKGDLSSESTVSRIRTEHFPLTLESARPSHTSQYLCASSGNDGVSSPLHFGNGTRLTVT.

The V gene is TRBV5-1, the J gene TRBJ1-1; D is ambiguous. The germline V gene encodes CDR1 SGHRS and CDR2 YFSETQ. V shed 4 bases and J shed 6 bases, with 13 bases lying between them. This CDR3 comprises 13 residues. This chain's CDR3 is CASSLDSHAEAFF. The CDR3 DNA reads TGCGCCAGCAGCCTGGACTCTCACGCTGAAGCTTTCTTT.

The rearrangement joins TRBV14 to TRBJ2-5; 8 bases agree with TRBD1. J was trimmed by 8 bases and V by 4 bases; bases with no gene match: 18. The germline gives CDR1 SGHDN, CDR2 FVKESK. The CDR3 has 17 residues. The CDR3 spells CASSPNRGQGSLPTQYF. The CDR3 region has the DNA TGTGCCAGCAGCCCAAACAGAGGACAGGGCTCCCTCCCAACCCAGTACTTC.

This chain uses TRBV19 with TRBJ2-7; 7 bases are shared with TRBD2. V lost 8 bases and J lost 3; bases outside the gene matches: 13. This CDR3 region has 15 residues. CDR1 LNHDA and CDR2 SQIVND come from the germline V gene (reference sequence). The CDR3 coding sequence is TGTGCCAGTTCCGGTAGCTTAGCGGGTTTCTACGAGCAGTACTTC. It specifies CASSGSLAGFYEQYF.

This chain connects TRBV5-1 to TRBJ2-2, with TRBD1 matching 12 bases. Germline CDR1 reads SGHRS; CDR2 reads YFSETQ. The trim removed 1 base at V and 7 bases at J, leaving 8 bases unmatched. The length of the CDR3 is 17 residues. The CDR3 spells CASSLRLGQGASGELFF. CDR3 DNA sequence: TGCGCCAGCAGCTTGAGATTGGGACAGGGGGCTAGCGGGGAGCTGTTTTTT.

This rearrangement joins TRBV10-3 to TRBJ2-5; D not resolved. The germline V gene has CDR1 ENHRY and CDR2 SYGVKD. This CDR3 contains 13 residues. V shed 2 bases and J shed 5 bases, with 9 bases lying between them. Written as DNA, the CDR3 is TGTGCCATCAGTGAGACCCAAGGGGAGACCCAGTACTTC. Its protein is CAISETQGETQYF.

J is TRBJ2-2 and V is TRBV6-6; no firm D call. The CDR3 sequence is 15 residues long. The V gene's germline CDR1 is MNHNY and CDR2 SVGAGI (reference sequence). The V end was cut by 6 bases, the J end by 1 base, with 12 bases between. CDR3 bases: TGTGCCAGCAGCACGAGGCACCTGAACACCGGGGAGCTGTTTTTT. This translates into CASSTRHLNTGELFF.

The V call is TRBV7-8, the J call TRBJ2-7; 12 bases match TRBD2. Germline assignment: CDR1 SGHVS and CDR2 FQNEAQ. This CDR3 is built from 15 residues. V shed 3 bases and J 4 bases; nucleotides not matched to a gene: 4. CDR3 protein: CASSLGLAGRYEQYF. CDR3 DNA sequence: TGTGCCAGCAGCTTGGGACTAGCGGGTCGGTACGAGCAGTACTTC. The full variable domain, in which reference TRBV7-8 and TRBJ2-7 provide the parts outside the CDR3, is GAGVSQSPRYKVAKRGQDVALRCDPISGHVSLFWYQQALGQGPEFLTYFQNEAQLDKSGLPSDRFFAERPEGSVSTLKIQRTQQEDSAVYLCASSLGLAGRYEQYFGPGTRLTVT.